These T cell receptor beta chains were read from a single sample in a study of neurological immune-mediated disorders. A single record per CDR3 protein comes from TCRdb applying MiXCR to the 5' RACE reads. The repertoire holds tens of thousands of distinct CDR3 sequences, with 9.5% to 12% as singletons. The sequencing sample was made of PBMCs. Receptors were obtained from a male donor with HTLV-1-associated myelopathy (HAM/TSP). The CDR3 runs from the conserved cysteine through the conserved F or W. Each record gives: V gene, D gene, J gene, CDR3 length, clone size, CDR3 DNA, CDR3 protein. A D gene is named only where the DNA matches it firmly. Where a row states a size, it is once, few, many or the class of an expanded clone; other rows omit it.

TRBV3-1	.	TRBJ1-5	15	few	TGTGCCAGCAGCTTAGGGGAGGGGAGCAATCAGCCCCAGCATTTT	CASSLGEGSNQPQHF
TRBV5-1	.	TRBJ2-1	15	few	TGCGCCAGCAGCGTACTCCCCGGGAGTTTCAATGAGCAGTTCTTC	CASSVLPGSFNEQFF
TRBV7-2	TRBD2	TRBJ2-7	15	many	TGTGCCAGCAGCCCCCGTTCGGGGGGGGCCTACGAGCAGTACTTC	CASSPRSGGAYEQYF
TRBV7-2	.	TRBJ2-1	15	many	TGTGCCAGCAGCTCACAGGGGGGGTCGTACAATGAGCAGTTCTTC	CASSSQGGSYNEQFF
TRBV27	.	TRBJ2-7	15	many	TGTGCCAGCAGGGTAACAGGGAGACTTTTCAACGAGCAGTACTTC	CASRVTGRLFNEQYF
TRBV29-1	TRBD1	TRBJ2-1	16	.	TGCAGCGTTGAAAACAGTGGGACAGGGGGACGGAATGCGCAGTTCTTC	CSVENSGTGGRNAQFF
TRBV6-5	.	TRBJ1-1	13	.	TGTGCCAGCAGTGCCCTTATGAACACTGAAGCTTTCTTT	CASSALMNTEAFF
TRBV20-1	.	TRBJ2-3	12	many	TGCAGTGCTAGCCCCTCCCCAGATACGCAGTATTTT	CSASPSPDTQYF
TRBV9	.	TRBJ2-5	15	many	TGTGCCAGCAGCGTAGGAGGGGGGCGCCAAGAGACCCAGTACTTC	CASSVGGGRQETQYF
TRBV6-5	TRBD2	TRBJ2-7	17	many	TGTGCCAGCAGTACCACAAAAATAGCGGGGGGAGCCTACGAGCAGTACTTC	CASSTTKIAGGAYEQYF
TRBV5-1	.	TRBJ2-7	14	many	TGCGCCAGCAGCACCGGACCGGGAATGAACGAGCAGTACTTC	CASSTGPGMNEQYF
TRBV5-5	TRBD1	TRBJ2-1	14	many	TGTGCCAGCAGCCGGACAGGGCCCTACAATGAGCAGTTCTTC	CASSRTGPYNEQFF
TRBV7-6	.	TRBJ2-6	16	.	TGTGCCAGCAGCCAAGGCAGGGCCTCCGGGGCCAACGTCCTGACTTTC	CASSQGRASGANVLTF
TRBV5-1	.	TRBJ2-5	14	many	TGCGCCAGCAGCTTTGCGCGCCCACAAGAGACCCAGTACTTC	CASSFARPQETQYF
TRBV28	TRBD2	TRBJ2-4	16	many	TGTGCCAGCATTCCCGGCGCGATGGGGGGGAAAAACATTCAGTACTTC	CASIPGAMGGKNIQYF
TRBV6-2/TRBV6-3	.	TRBJ1-6	14	many	TGTGCCAGCAGACCAGGGTCTGCTAATTCACCCCTCCACTTT	CASRPGSANSPLHF
TRBV29-1	.	TRBJ1-2	11	.	TGCAGCGTTGGGGAGAGGGGCGGCTACACCTTC	CSVGERGGYTF
TRBV20-1	TRBD1	TRBJ1-1	14	many	TGCAGTGCTAGAGCCGGGACAGGGTATGGTGAAGCTTTCTTT	CSARAGTGYGEAFF
TRBV6-1	.	TRBJ1-5	17	few	TGTGCCAGCAGTGAAGCGCTTTCACTGGGGGACCCGCAGCCCCAGCATTTT	CASSEALSLGDPQPQHF
TRBV7-2	.	TRBJ1-4	13	many	TGTGCCAGCAGCCTATTAGAGGCTGAAAAACTGTTTTTT	CASSLLEAEKLFF
TRBV6-5	TRBD1	TRBJ1-5	16	many	TGTGCCAGCAGTCCAGGACAGGGAGTTCCCAATCAGCCCCAGCATTTT	CASSPGQGVPNQPQHF
TRBV5-1	.	TRBJ1-6	14	many	TGCGCCAGCACCGTGGGGGCCTATAATTCACCCCTCCACTTT	CASTVGAYNSPLHF
TRBV6-5	.	TRBJ1-1	14	.	TGTGCCAGCAGTTACTCGGCGGCGAACACTGAAGCTTTCTTT	CASSYSAANTEAFF
TRBV5-4	TRBD1	TRBJ2-2	16	many	TGTGCCAGCAGCTTGGCGGGACAGGGGGCCCCCGGGGAGCTGTTTTTT	CASSLAGQGAPGELFF
TRBV6-5	TRBD1	TRBJ2-3	14	.	TGTGCCAGCTCCGACAGGGGCCCCCCAGATACGCAGTATTTT	CASSDRGPPDTQYF
TRBV6-5	TRBD1	TRBJ2-7	15	many	TGTGCCAGCAGTTTAACCAGGACAGGGGGGTACGAGCAGTACTTC	CASSLTRTGGYEQYF
TRBV14	TRBD2	TRBJ2-5	15	.	TGTGTCAGCAGCCAAGCGGGACCTAGCGGGTCCTCCCAGTACTTC	CVSSQAGPSGSSQYF
TRBV20-1	.	TRBJ1-4	12	many	TGCAGTGCTAACTCAGGGTTTGAAAAACTGTTTTTT	CSANSGFEKLFF
TRBV20-1	.	TRBJ1-2	13	many	TGCAGTGCTGAGGTCAGGTCTAACTATGGCTACACCTTC	CSAEVRSNYGYTF
TRBV6-5	.	TRBJ1-5	13	many	TGTGCCAGCAGTTCGGGGGCTAATCAGCCCCAGCATTTT	CASSSGANQPQHF
TRBV4-2	TRBD1	TRBJ2-3	14	.	TGTGCCAGCAGCCTACGACAGGGCCTGGATACGCAGTATTTT	CASSLRQGLDTQYF
TRBV3-1	.	TRBJ2-5	12	many	TGTGCCAGCAGCCAAGACAAAGAGACCCAGTACTTC	CASSQDKETQYF
TRBV28	.	TRBJ1-5	15	many	TGTGCCAGCAAAAGACGTGGACATAGCAATCAGCCCCAGCATTTT	CASKRRGHSNQPQHF
TRBV6-2/TRBV6-3	TRBD1	TRBJ1-2	15	many	TGTGCCAGCAGGCAACCGGGACAGCGACCATATGGCTACACCTTC	CASRQPGQRPYGYTF
TRBV5-1	.	TRBJ1-1	14	many	TGCGCCAGCAGCTTGGAGTGGGGAAACACTGAAGCTTTCTTT	CASSLEWGNTEAFF
TRBV2	.	TRBJ2-5	11	many	TGTGCCAGCAAGGCGGAAGAGACCCAGTACTTC	CASKAEETQYF
TRBV6-5	.	TRBJ2-3	15	many	TGTGCCAGCGGGACTTCTGCGGACGGCACAGATACGCAGTATTTT	CASGTSADGTDTQYF
TRBV5-1	.	TRBJ1-2	13	.	TGCGCCAGCAGCCTAGGGTCGAACTATGGCTACACCTTC	CASSLGSNYGYTF
TRBV28	TRBD1	TRBJ2-5	16	few	TGTGCCAGCAGCCGGCCTACAGGGGGTATGGGAGAGACCCAGTACTTC	CASSRPTGGMGETQYF
TRBV15	.	TRBJ1-1	14	many	TGTGCCACCAGCAGCGAGGGGTTATACACTGAAGCTTTCTTT	CATSSEGLYTEAFF
TRBV7-2	.	TRBJ1-4	15	many	TGTGCCAGCAGCTTAGTGGCCGGGGACAATGAAAAACTGTTTTTT	CASSLVAGDNEKLFF
TRBV28	.	TRBJ2-1	14	.	TGTGCCAGCAAGTTTGCGGGGACCTACAATGAGCAGTTCTTC	CASKFAGTYNEQFF
TRBV28	TRBD1	TRBJ2-1	17	.	TGTGCCAGCAGTGACACTTACCGGGACAGGGGGAAAAATGAGCAGTTCTTC	CASSDTYRDRGKNEQFF
TRBV29-1	.	TRBJ2-2	15	many	TGCAGCGTTGAAGATAGGGGGACCTACACCGGGGAGCTGTTTTTT	CSVEDRGTYTGELFF
TRBV25-1	TRBD1	TRBJ1-6	14	many	TGTGCCAGCATTGACAGGGGACGCAATTCACCCCTCCACTTT	CASIDRGRNSPLHF
TRBV5-1	.	TRBJ1-1	14	many	TGCGCCAGCAGCTTGGATCCAGTGAACACTGAAGCTTTCTTT	CASSLDPVNTEAFF